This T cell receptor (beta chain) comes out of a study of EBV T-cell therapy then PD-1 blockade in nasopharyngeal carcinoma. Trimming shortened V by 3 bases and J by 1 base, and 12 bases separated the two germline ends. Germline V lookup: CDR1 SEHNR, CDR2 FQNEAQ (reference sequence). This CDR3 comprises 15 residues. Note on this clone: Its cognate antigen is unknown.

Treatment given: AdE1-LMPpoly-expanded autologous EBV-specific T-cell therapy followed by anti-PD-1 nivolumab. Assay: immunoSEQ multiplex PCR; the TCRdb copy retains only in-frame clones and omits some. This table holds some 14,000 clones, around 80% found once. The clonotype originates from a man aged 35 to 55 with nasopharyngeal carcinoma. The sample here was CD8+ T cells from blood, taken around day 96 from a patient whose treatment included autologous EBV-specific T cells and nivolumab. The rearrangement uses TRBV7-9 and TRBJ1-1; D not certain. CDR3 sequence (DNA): TGTGCCAGCAGCTTGCCGCTCACGGCGAACACTGAAGCTTTCTTT. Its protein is CASSLPLTANTEAFF. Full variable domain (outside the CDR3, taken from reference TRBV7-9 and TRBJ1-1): DTGVSQNPRHKITKRGQNVTFRCDPISEHNRLYWYRQTLGQGPEFLTYFQNEAQLEKSRLLSDRFSAERPKGSFSTLEIQRTEQGDSAMYLCASSLPLTANTEAFFGQGTRLTVV.